This TCR beta chain was retrieved from a study of T-cell reconstitution after alpha-beta-depleted transplantation in children. The table lists this clonotype with a few counts. Unique molecular identifiers were used to barcode this TCRbeta library. A single record per CDR3 protein comes from TCRdb applying MiXCR to the PCR reads. This table has about 500,000 distinct CDR3 sequences, roughly 33% appearing once. This CDR3 is built from 13 residues. V lost 6 bases and J lost 2; bases outside the gene matches: 3. Germline V gene sequence: CDR1 MNHNS, CDR2 SASEGT. This TCR derives from a human donor who donated a stem cell graft to a child with aplastic anemia. The chain combines TRBV6-1 with TRBJ2-7, with 8 nucleotides matching TRBD2. This specimen was PBMCs from the stem cell graft donor, taken from the stem cell graft. The CDR3 DNA reads as TGTGCCAGCAGAGTAGCGGGGACCTACGAGCAGTACTTC. Translating it yields CASRVAGTYEQYF.